This T cell receptor (beta chain) was captured by sequencing in a study of vaccination and CD4 T cells after COVID-19. With respect to this clonotype: Its antigen is undetermined.

Treatment reported: approximately 11-day PBMC culture with coronavirus spike peptide pools or control peptides (ViraFEST assay). Culture of around 2 million PBMCs per well took place with 8.5 to 10 IU/ml IL-2 and 8.5 to 10 ug/ml peptide pools. With the Oncomine TCR Beta short-read assay, DNA from cultured CD4+ T cells was sequenced. TCRdb analysed the PCR reads with MiXCR anew, one entry per CDR3 protein. The sample carries some 10,000 distinct CDR3 sequences, 32% recorded once. Trimming left V 2 bases short and J 6 bases short, with 4 bases between. There are 11 residues in the CDR3. Germline CDR1 and CDR2: SGHKS and YYEKEE (reference sequence).

V is TRBV5-5 and J is TRBJ2-3; D gene ambiguous. Material: cultured CD4+ T cells from blood. The sequence derives from a human donor with COVID-19. CDR3 in DNA: TGTGCCAGCAGCTTTCGGGATACGCAGTATTTT. It specifies CASSFRDTQYF.